This T cell receptor beta chain was documented in a study of cytomegalovirus exposure and HLA in healthy donors. A word on this clone: Its antigen is currently unknown. At one end, the junction sequence differs from germline, possibly due to a read error.

The CDR3 is made up of 15 amino acids. Germline V gene lookup returns CDR1 SGHRS and CDR2 YFSETQ. General study results and limits: HLA restriction was apparent for most CMV-associated TCR beta chains in a later analysis. According to reports, the classifier identified cytomegalovirus status with high specificity and sensitivity.

Use of 60 Vbeta and 13 Jbeta primers characterized the PCR. Profiled with immunoSEQ multiplex PCR; TCRdb holds only in-frame clones, not every one. The sample holds approximately 130,000 clones; roughly 87% are singletons and the top ten take more than 1.4%. This chain connects TRBV5-1 to TRBJ1-6; maybe TRBD1 (6 bases). The source is a woman aged 18-29 years in good health and CMV-seronegative. The sample was PBMCs. The CDR3 is CASSPQGSDNSPLHF. As DNA, the CDR3 is TGCGCCAGCAGCCCACAGGGCTCCGATAATTCACCCCTCCACTTT.